This T cell receptor (beta chain) was found in a study of blood T cells in healthy people across ages. Notes on the study in general: Diversity was estimated from one million T cells, and these estimates were considered underestimates.

Per the germline V gene, CDR1 is DFQATT and CDR2 is SNEGSKA (reference sequence). Trimming cost V 3 bases and J 2 bases, with 20 bases left between them. The CDR3 contains 17 residues. This clonotype was detected a few times. Its target is unknown. Combining a sample-barcoded 5' primer with a J-beta primer mix, a second PCR ran for roughly 7 to 11 cycles. TCRdb reprocessed the 5' RACE reads with MiXCR, giving one entry per CDR3 protein. The sample yields more than 900,000 distinct CDR3 sequences, approximately 25% seen once. The same specimen was also included in a second study, on T cells of mothers and their children. That report notes: A few healthy Caucasian mothers and their six children were the donors.

The source of this sequence is a girl aged 2 to 9 in good health. The material sequenced was blood. This rearrangement joins TRBV20-1 to TRBJ1-5, with a weak D call TRBD1 (5 bases). CDR3 nucleotide sequence: TGCAGTGCTAGTCTTATGAGGAGGGACCGTGGCAATCAGCCCCAGCATTTT. Translating gives CSASLMRRDRGNQPQHF.